Below are 24 T cell receptor beta chains sequenced from a single sample in a study of T cells in Graves' hyperthyroidism and ophthalmopathy. Regions amplified from RNA transcripts were the TCR beta CDR3 regions. The TCR CDR3 first-round RT-PCR relied on the HTBI primer set. TCRdb redid the calling of the multiplex PCR reads with MiXCR, one entry per CDR3 protein. Seen here are hundreds of thousands of distinct CDR3 sequences, around 16% observed once, and the top ten hold roughly 7.4%. The sequenced sample was blood. The receptors originated from a woman in her late teens or twenties with Graves' hyperthyroidism.

At least ten counts were recorded for this clonotype. The V and J genes are TRBV3-1 and TRBJ1-2; unclear D gene. Per germline, CDR1 LGHDT and CDR2 YNNKEL (reference sequence). Deletions cut 6 bases from V and 8 bases from J, with 28 bases between. The CDR3 consists of 17 residues. CDR3 sequence: CASRRWAGSAIGQGYTF. The CDR3 DNA reads TGTGCCAGCAGACGCTGGGCAGGCTCCGCCATTGGCCAGGGCTACACCTTC.

This clonotype was counted many times. This chain joins TRBV28 and TRBJ1-2, with 7 bases that match TRBD1. With V trimmed by 1 base and J by 6 bases, 8 bases remained unmatched. Germline CDR1 and CDR2: MDHEN and SYDVKM. This CDR3 is 15 amino acids long. In DNA form, the CDR3 reads TGTGCCAGCAGTTTATCTTTTGACAGGGCCGATGGCTACACCTTC. This sequence encodes CASSLSFDRADGYTF.

In its sample, this clonotype was seen many times. This chain uses TRBV12-3 or TRBV12-4 with TRBJ2-1; TRBD2 aligns across 14 bases. This CDR3 has 15 amino acids. Trimming cost V 7 bases and J 8 bases; bases outside gene matches: 7. The CDR3 nucleotides read TGTGCCAGCACCGGGACTAGCGGGAGTTGGGATGAGCAGTTCTTC. Translated: CASTGTSGSWDEQFF.

This clonotype showed up many times. This sequence joins TRBV12-3 or TRBV12-4 and TRBJ1-5; the D gene is possibly TRBD1 (5 bases). The V gene lost 2 bases and the J gene lost 5 bases, with 10 bases spanning the gap. The length of the CDR3 is 14 residues. This CDR3 is CASSLRDAHQPQHF. DNA of the CDR3: TGTGCCAGCAGTTTACGGGACGCTCATCAGCCCCAGCATTTT.

The table lists this clonotype with many counts. This chain joins TRBV2 and TRBJ2-5; 9 nucleotides align to TRBD2. This CDR3 is 17 amino acids long. Trimming cost V 3 bases and J 2 bases; bases outside gene matches: 10. Germline lookup yields CDR1 SNHLY and CDR2 FYNNEI. CDR3 region: CASSDWVLAGAQETQYF. CDR3 bases: TGTGCCAGCAGTGATTGGGTGTTAGCGGGGGCGCAAGAGACCCAGTACTTC.

There are many counts of this clonotype. This chain links TRBV6-1 with TRBJ2-7, with D possibly matching TRBD2 (6 bases). This CDR3 has 15 residues. Trimming pared 6 bases from V and 2 bases from J, leaving 17 bases between. Germline CDR1 is MNHNS and CDR2 is SASEGT. CDR3 DNA sequence: TGTGCCAGCAGGAAAGAGCCTAGCGACCCCTACGAGCAGTACTTC. Translation: CASRKEPSDPYEQYF.

This clonotype was recorded many times. The chain recombines TRBV5-1 with TRBJ2-1; 11 bases map to TRBD1. With V trimmed by 5 bases and J by 7 bases, 5 bases remained unmatched. The CDR3 sequence is 14 residues long. Germline V gene lookup returns CDR1 SGHRS and CDR2 YFSETQ. As DNA, the CDR3 is TGCGCCAGCAGTGGACAGGGGGCGAATAATGAGCAGTTCTTC. Translating it yields CASSGQGANNEQFF.

This clonotype was seen many times. V gene TRBV7-8 combines with J gene TRBJ2-1, with D unresolved. The CDR3 is 17 amino acids. Germline CDR1 and CDR2: SGHVS and FQNEAQ. With 1 base removed from V and 0 bases from J, the gap between germline ends came to 13 bases. CDR3 residues: CASSLVSRRFSYNEQFF. CDR3 in DNA: TGTGCCAGCAGCTTAGTCTCGCGGAGATTCTCCTACAATGAGCAGTTCTTC. The complete variable domain, with remaining parts taken from reference TRBV7-8 and TRBJ2-1, reads GAGVSQSPRYKVAKRGQDVALRCDPISGHVSLFWYQQALGQGPEFLTYFQNEAQLDKSGLPSDRFFAERPEGSVSTLKIQRTQQEDSAVYLCASSLVSRRFSYNEQFFGPGTRLTVL.

There are many counts of this clonotype. The V gene is TRBV5-1, the J gene TRBJ1-1; D perhaps matches TRBD1 (5 bases). Trimming took 1 base from V and 4 from J, leaving 8 bases between them. Germline lookup yields CDR1 SGHRS and CDR2 YFSETQ. The CDR3 spans 13 residues. Written as DNA, the CDR3 is TGCGCCAGCAGCTTGTTGGGGGGCACTGAAGCTTTCTTT. Amino acids: CASSLLGGTEAFF.

The rearrangement joins TRBV2 to TRBJ1-5; no reliable D call. The CDR3 is 17 amino acids. The V and J ends lost 6 bases and 7 bases respectively, with 25 bases between them. Germline CDR1 reads SNHLY; CDR2 reads FYNNEI. The chain's CDR3 is CASSPRPLGDSFQPQHF. CDR3 bases: TGTGCCAGCAGCCCCCGCCCGCTCGGGGATTCATTCCAGCCCCAGCATTTT.

A word on this clonotype: This clone may be a read error of a much larger clone one base away. This chain links TRBV5-1 with TRBJ1-1; 8 bases map to TRBD1. The ends lost 6 bases at V and 5 bases at J; junction bases unmatched: 12. Germline lookup yields CDR1 SGHRS and CDR2 YFSETQ. The CDR3 has 15 residues. CDR3 DNA sequence: TGCGCCAGCAACCTGATAACAGGGGGGGGAACTGAAGCTTTCTTT. It is translated as CASNLITGGGTEAFF.

Ten or more counts support this clonotype. This rearrangement joins TRBV10-3 to TRBJ2-7; the match to TRBD1 covers 8 bases. Germline values: CDR1 ENHRY, CDR2 SYGVKD. The CDR3 is 15 residues long. V trimming: 0 bases; J trimming: 4 bases; junction bases outside the gene matches: 5. CDR3 loop: CAISESAGGGYEQYF. In DNA form, the CDR3 reads TGTGCCATCAGTGAGTCGGCAGGGGGCGGGTACGAGCAGTACTTC.

This clonotype was seen a few times. This sequence may be a read error, since a much larger clone differs from it by one base. V is TRBV12-3 or TRBV12-4 and J is TRBJ1-1, with D maybe TRBD1 (5 bases). This CDR3 contains 14 residues. CDR3 DNA: TGTGCCAGCAGTTTAGCGGGACGGAACACTGAAGCTTCCTTT. It is translated as CASSLAGRNTEASF.

This clonotype appeared many times. The chain combines TRBV13 with TRBJ2-7; D gene ambiguous. The CDR3 runs to 13 residues. V gave up 4 bases and J gave up 1 base, with 8 bases separating them. Per the germline V gene, CDR1 is PRHDT and CDR2 is FYEKMQ (reference sequence). The CDR3 protein is CASSSLGSYEQYF. The DNA of the CDR3 is TGTGCCAGCAGCTCGCTGGGGTCCTACGAGCAGTACTTC.

At least ten counts were recorded for this clonotype. The CDR3, as DNA: TGTGCCAGCACGAGATTCGGGGGGTCCGGGGAGCTGTTTTTT. It yields the protein CASTRFGGSGELFF. This rearrangement joins TRBV2 to TRBJ2-2, with 7 bases matching TRBD2. Per the germline V gene, CDR1 is SNHLY and CDR2 is FYNNEI. The junction had 8 bases not matched to a gene; V was cut back by 7 bases and J by 6 bases. CDR3 length: 14 amino acids.

This clonotype was recorded many times. The CDR3 DNA reads as TGTGCCAGCAATCGGGCTAGCGGGGGGGCAATAGGAGAGACCCAGTACTTC. Its translation is CASNRASGGAIGETQYF. The chain recombines TRBV6-1 with TRBJ2-5; 12 positions match TRBD2. The CDR3 sequence is 17 residues long. V trimming: 7 bases; J trimming: 4 bases; junction bases outside the gene matches: 13. Per the germline V gene, CDR1 is MNHNS and CDR2 is SASEGT.

This clonotype was observed at least ten times. The chain carries TRBV7-8 and TRBJ1-3; TRBD1 might be the D (6 bases). Per the germline V gene, CDR1 is SGHVS and CDR2 is FQNEAQ. This CDR3 region has 15 residues. Deletions cut 2 bases from V and 4 bases from J, with 12 bases between. CDR3 amino acids: CASSLLHRAGNTIYF. DNA for the CDR3: TGTGCCAGCAGCTTATTGCACAGGGCCGGAAACACCATATATTTT. The whole variable domain, filled in from reference TRBV7-8 and TRBJ1-3, reads GAGVSQSPRYKVAKRGQDVALRCDPISGHVSLFWYQQALGQGPEFLTYFQNEAQLDKSGLPSDRFFAERPEGSVSTLKIQRTQQEDSAVYLCASSLLHRAGNTIYFGEGSWLTVV.

In this sample, this clonotype turned up a few times. The rearrangement uses TRBV6-1 and TRBJ2-7; 7 bases line up with TRBD1. Trimming at V came to 7 bases and at J to 6 bases, leaving 15 bases not matched to a gene. Germline CDR1 MNHNS, CDR2 SASEGT. The CDR3 contains 15 residues. In DNA form, the CDR3 reads TGTGCCAGCAAACAAACCGGGACAGCACCCATCGAGCAGTACTTC. It is translated as CASKQTGTAPIEQYF.

The V gene is TRBV5-6, the J gene TRBJ1-2, with unresolved D. There are 16 residues in the CDR3. V lost 0 bases and J 2 bases, leaving 14 bases between the germline ends. Germline V lookup: CDR1 SGHDT, CDR2 YYEEEE. CDR3 loop: CASSLEGSLGNYGYTF. CDR3 nucleotide sequence: TGTGCCAGCAGCTTGGAAGGGAGTCTGGGGAACTATGGCTACACCTTC. The full variable domain, rest sourced from reference TRBV5-6 and TRBJ1-2, is DAGVTQSPTHLIKTRGQQVTLRCSPKSGHDTVSWYQQALGQGPQFIFQYYEEEERQRGNFPDRFSGHQFPNYSSELNVNALLLGDSALYLCASSLEGSLGNYGYTFGSGTRLTVV.

In this sample, this clonotype turned up many times. The genes are TRBV3-1 and TRBJ2-1; TRBD1 matches at 9 bases. Germline trimming cut 2 bases from V and 7 bases from J; bases unmatched to any gene: 6. In germline, CDR1 is LGHDT, CDR2 YNNKEL (reference sequence). The CDR3 loop spans 15 amino acids. CDR3 loop: CASSQLGTGLNEQFF. DNA for the CDR3: TGTGCCAGCAGCCAATTGGGGACAGGGTTGAATGAGCAGTTCTTC.

The sample holds many counts of this clonotype. This rearrangement joins TRBV28 to TRBJ2-5, with TRBD2 matching over 8 bases. The V and J ends lost 8 bases and 2 bases, in that order; junction bases with no gene match: 10. The CDR3 totals 15 residues. The germline V gene has CDR1 MDHEN and CDR2 SYDVKM. The DNA of the CDR3 is TGTGCCAGCTACGAAAGCGGGGGAGCACAAGAGACCCAGTACTTC. Protein: CASYESGGAQETQYF.

V and J are TRBV7-2 and TRBJ1-2, with a weak D call TRBD1 (5 bases). Per the germline V gene, CDR1 is SGHTA and CDR2 is FQGNSA. Deletions cut 5 bases from V and 4 bases from J, with 11 bases between. CDR3 length: 13 residues. The CDR3: CASSVGTSYGYTF. The DNA of the CDR3 is TGTGCCAGCAGCGTCGGGACGTCCTATGGCTACACCTTC.

The rearrangement uses TRBV9 and TRBJ1-2; 7 nucleotides line up with TRBD1. With 4 bases clipped from V and 4 bases from J, the junction kept 7 bases outside the gene matches. Germline V gives CDR1 SGDLS, CDR2 YYNGEE. There are 14 residues in the CDR3. The CDR3 DNA sequence: TGTGCCAGCAGCCTATGGGACAGCCGCTATGGCTACACCTTC. Encoded protein: CASSLWDSRYGYTF.

This clonotype has at least ten counts. CDR3 in DNA: TGTGCCACCAGCAGAGATGGGGACAAGGCAGATACGCAGTATTTT. Its translation: CATSRDGDKADTQYF. This chain connects TRBV15 to TRBJ2-3; possibly TRBD1 for D (6 bases). This CDR3 is built from 15 residues. CDR1 and CDR2 (germline): LNHNV, YYDKDF (reference sequence). The V and J ends lost 0 bases and 4 bases respectively, with 11 bases between them.